Presented here are 26 T cell receptor beta chains from one specimen sequenced in a study of post-analysis software for immune sequencing data. General study findings and limits: Five TRBV segments, TRBV5-6, TRBV5-1 and TRBV20-1 among them, were found more frequent in patients than controls.

Which antigens these TCRs recognize remains unknown. Unique-molecular-identifier-tagged TCR beta cDNA libraries were used. One entry per CDR3 protein results from TCRdb running MiXCR on the PCR reads. The sample contains around 710,000 distinct CDR3 sequences, 46% of which appear only once. Sample: blood. The receptors here all came from a girl aged 5-17 years with multiple sclerosis.

V is TRBV27 and J is TRBJ2-7; 8 bases are a match to TRBD2. Germline values: CDR1 MNHEY, CDR2 SMNVEV (reference sequence). This CDR3 spans 17 amino acids. The ends lost 2 bases at V and 3 bases at J; junction bases unmatched: 12. The CDR3 region has the DNA TGTGCCAGCAGTTTAACTGGTCCCCGGACTAGCCTCTACGAGCAGTACTTC. It is translated as CASSLTGPRTSLYEQYF.

This chain joins TRBV4-3 and TRBJ1-6; no firm D call. The CDR3 length is 15 residues. Between the trimmed V and J ends, which lost 0 bases and 5 bases, there was a span of 8 bases. Germline V gives CDR1 LGHNA, CDR2 YSLEER. CDR3 nucleotide sequence: TGCGCCAGCAGCCAAGACGCGGTGAATAATTCACCCCTCCACTTT. Residues: CASSQDAVNNSPLHF.

The rearrangement joins TRBV9 to TRBJ2-1; possible D gene TRBD1, 6 bases. The CDR3 is 15 residues long. Germline V lookup: CDR1 SGDLS, CDR2 YYNGEE. The V gene lost 0 bases and the J gene lost 8 bases, with 15 bases spanning the gap. This chain's CDR3 is CASSVAIGGWDEQFF. The CDR3 region has the DNA TGTGCCAGCAGCGTAGCAATAGGGGGTTGGGATGAGCAGTTCTTC. The full variable domain, rest sourced from reference TRBV9 and TRBJ2-1, is DSGVTQTPKHLITATGQRVTLRCSPRSGDLSVYWYQQSLDQGLQFLIQYYNGEERAKGNILERFSAQQFPDLHSELNLSSLELGDSALYFCASSVAIGGWDEQFFGPGTRLTVL.

The J gene is TRBJ2-3, the V gene TRBV6-2 or TRBV6-3; 7 positions agree with TRBD2. The germline V gene encodes CDR1 MNHEY and CDR2 SVGEGT. The CDR3 spans 16 residues. The V gene end was trimmed by 5 bases and the J gene end by 0 bases; junction bases not matched to a gene: 8. CDR3 protein: CASSQWEGGSTDTQYF. The CDR3 DNA reads TGTGCCAGCAGTCAGTGGGAGGGAGGGAGCACAGATACGCAGTATTTT.

CDR3 region: CASSRGLVVEQFF. The CDR3 bases are TGTGCCAGCAGTCGGGGACTAGTTGTTGAGCAGTTCTTC. This rearrangement joins TRBV27 to TRBJ2-1; 8 bases are a match to TRBD2. V trimming: 5 bases; J trimming: 9 bases; junction bases outside the gene matches: 6. Germline CDR1 reads MNHEY; CDR2 reads SMNVEV (reference sequence). The CDR3 is 13 residues long.

The chain recombines TRBV5-6 with TRBJ2-5; D remains unclear. V lost 0 bases to trimming and J lost 1 base, with 13 bases between them. Germline V gene data show CDR1 as SGHDT and CDR2 as YYEEEE. The CDR3 has 16 residues. For the CDR3, the DNA is TGTGCCAGCAGCTTGGGCGCACAGAATCCCCAAGAGACCCAGTACTTC. It yields the protein CASSLGAQNPQETQYF. The full variable domain, its missing parts supplied by reference TRBV5-6 and TRBJ2-5, is DAGVTQSPTHLIKTRGQQVTLRCSPKSGHDTVSWYQQALGQGPQFIFQYYEEEERQRGNFPDRFSGHQFPNYSSELNVNALLLGDSALYLCASSLGAQNPQETQYFGPGTRLLVL.

This clonotype was seen only once. V gene TRBV13 combines with J gene TRBJ2-4, with D maybe TRBD1 (6 bases). CDR1 is PRHDT and CDR2 is FYEKMQ in the germline V gene (reference sequence). This CDR3 comprises 16 residues. V was shortened by 7 bases and J by 2 bases, with 18 bases between the two germline ends. As DNA, the CDR3 is TGTGCCAGCAACCTCAGGGGATCGGGGACCAAAAACATTCAGTACTTC. Translated, it gives CASNLRGSGTKNIQYF.

This clonotype was counted only a few times. The chain uses TRBV18 and TRBJ2-1; 10 bases align to TRBD2. The germline V gene encodes CDR1 KGHSH and CDR2 LQKENI. Trimming at V came to 3 bases and at J to 8 bases, leaving 10 bases not matched to a gene. CDR3 length: 16 amino acids. In nucleotides, the CDR3 is TGTGCCAGCTCACCCGGAGTTCCAGCGGGAGGGGATGAGCAGTTCTTC. Encoded protein: CASSPGVPAGGDEQFF.

Points on this clonotype: The junction departs from the called germline gene at one end, perhaps through a read error. This chain links TRBV6-2 or TRBV6-3 with TRBJ2-3; D may correspond to TRBD1 or TRBD2 (5 bases each). The CDR3 covers 17 residues. CDR1 is MNHEY and CDR2 is SVGEGT in the germline V gene. The CDR3, as DNA: TGTGCCAGCAGCAAGGGACGTCAAGGTGTTTCCACAGATGCGCAGTATTTT. Translation gives CASSKGRQGVSTDAQYF.

This clonotype was seen more than once but under ten times. V gene TRBV13 combines with J gene TRBJ2-7, with TRBD2 matching 9 bases. CDR1 is PRHDT and CDR2 is FYEKMQ in the germline V gene (reference sequence). This CDR3 contains 15 residues. J gave up 2 bases and V 0 bases, and 2 bases lay outside the gene matches. Written as DNA, the CDR3 is TGTGCCAGCAGCTTAGGGTCTAGCGGGGCCTACGAGCAGTACTTC. Translation: CASSLGSSGAYEQYF.

The gene calls are TRBV6-2 or TRBV6-3 and TRBJ2-5; 9 nucleotides match TRBD1. V shed 6 bases, J shed 4 bases, and the junction held 6 bases outside the gene matches. CDR1 and CDR2 from the germline V gene are MNHEY and SVGEGT. The CDR3 is 14 residues long. CDR3: CASRMTGGGETQYF. DNA of the CDR3: TGTGCCAGCAGGATGACAGGGGGTGGAGAGACCCAGTACTTC.

The chain joins TRBV11-2 to TRBJ2-7, with D hard to call. V was trimmed by 1 base and J by 4 bases, leaving 5 bases between them. Germline V gene sequence: CDR1 SGHAT, CDR2 FQNNGV. CDR3 length: 12 amino acids. The DNA of the CDR3 is TGTGCCAGCAGCTTAGCGTGGTACGAGCAGTACTTC. Translating it yields CASSLAWYEQYF.

The V and J genes are TRBV5-1 and TRBJ2-2; 13 bases match TRBD2. From germline, CDR1 is SGHRS and CDR2 YFSETQ. The CDR3 is 16 amino acids. The V gene end was trimmed by 4 bases and the J gene end by 5 bases; junction bases not matched to a gene: 5. CDR3 in amino acids: CASSTGLAGRTGELFF. CDR3 sequence (DNA): TGCGCCAGCAGCACGGGACTAGCGGGGCGAACCGGGGAGCTGTTTTTT.

This clonotype was seen a handful of times. The CDR3: CASSWIQLATSSYEQYF. As DNA, the CDR3 is TGTGCCAGCAGTTGGATACAACTAGCGACGAGCTCCTACGAGCAGTACTTC. The gene calls are TRBV12-3 or TRBV12-4 and TRBJ2-7, with 7 positions matching TRBD2. V was pared by 4 bases and J by 0 bases, with 12 bases of the junction left unmatched. CDR3 size: 17 residues.

This chain's CDR3 is CASSLVGPGRGRETQYF. The CDR3 DNA reads as TGTGCCAGCAGCTTAGTGGGCCCAGGGCGTGGCAGAGAGACCCAGTACTTC. The chain employs TRBV7-3 and TRBJ2-5; possible D gene TRBD1, 5 bases. Germline values: CDR1 SGHTA, CDR2 FQGTGA. The V end was cut by 2 bases, the J end by 4 bases, with 20 bases between. The CDR3 extends over 17 amino acids. Full variable domain (remainder filled in from reference TRBV7-3 and TRBJ2-5): GAGVSQTPSNKVTEKGKYVELRCDPISGHTALYWYRQSLGQGPEFLIYFQGTGAADDSGLPNDRFFAVRPEGSVSTLKIQRTERGDSAVYLCASSLVGPGRGRETQYFGPGTRLLVL.

This clonotype was counted only a few times. CDR3 DNA: TGTGCCAGCAGCCAAGATAGCCCAGGGGGGGGTAACTATGGCTACACCTTC. Protein sequence: CASSQDSPGGGNYGYTF. The J gene is TRBJ1-2, the V gene TRBV4-2, with TRBD1 matching 7 bases. The ends lost 0 bases at V and 1 base at J; junction bases unmatched: 8. The germline CDR1 and CDR2 sequences are LGHNA and YNFKEQ. This CDR3 region has 17 residues.

The gene calls are TRBV7-2 and TRBJ2-7; unclear D gene. Deletions cut 3 bases from V and 4 bases from J, with 10 bases between. Per the germline V gene, CDR1 is SGHTA and CDR2 is FQGNSA. The CDR3 is 13 amino acids. DNA of the CDR3: TGTGCCAGCAGCTTGGACGCCAAGTACGAGCAGTACTTC. Protein product: CASSLDAKYEQYF.

The chain recombines TRBV20-1 with TRBJ2-3; 9 nucleotides agree with TRBD2. V was clipped by 2 bases and J by 0 bases; unmatched bases: 6. This CDR3 region has 16 residues. Germline V gene lookup returns CDR1 DFQATT and CDR2 SNEGSKA (reference sequence). DNA for the CDR3: TGCAGTGCTAGAAGGGCTAGCGGGATGAGCACAGATACGCAGTATTTT. It specifies CSARRASGMSTDTQYF.

This chain joins TRBV10-3 and TRBJ2-7; 9 bases are a match to TRBD1. Per germline, CDR1 ENHRY and CDR2 SYGVKD. V shed 6 bases, J shed 3 bases, and the junction held 6 bases outside the gene matches. This CDR3 has 14 residues. The chain's CDR3 is CAIRPGTGIYEQYF. CDR3 DNA sequence: TGTGCCATCAGGCCCGGGACAGGGATCTACGAGCAGTACTTC.

The rearrangement uses TRBV20-1 and TRBJ1-2; the D gene is possibly TRBD1 (5 bases). The germline V gene encodes CDR1 DFQATT and CDR2 SNEGSKA (reference sequence). CDR3 size: 16 residues. The germline V and J ends were trimmed by 6 bases and 1 base, with 21 bases remaining between them. CDR3 nucleotides: TGCAGTGCGAAGCCGGAGGGGCGGTACCATAACTATGGCTACACCTTC. It translates to CSAKPEGRYHNYGYTF.

This clonotype was observed a few times. The rearrangement joins TRBV4-3 to TRBJ2-5; 7 bases line up with TRBD1. This CDR3 contains 17 residues. Germline lookup yields CDR1 LGHNA and CDR2 YSLEER. The V gene end was trimmed by 1 base and the J gene end by 5 bases; junction bases not matched to a gene: 13. Here the CDR3 DNA reads TGCGCCAGCAGCCAAGGGGTGACAGGGAGACCGGGGGAGACCCAGTACTTC. The encoded protein is CASSQGVTGRPGETQYF.

The chain employs TRBV7-2 and TRBJ1-2, with 9 bases lining up with TRBD1. V lost 4 bases to trimming and J lost 7 bases; unmatched junction nucleotides: 13. The germline gives CDR1 SGHTA, CDR2 FQGNSA. CDR3 length: 16 residues. The CDR3 DNA follows: TGTGCCAGCAGCTACACCGGGACAGGGATAACTTCTGGCTACACCTTC. Its protein product is CASSYTGTGITSGYTF. The entire variable domain, with the rest obtained from reference TRBV7-2 and TRBJ1-2, is as follows: GAGVSQSPSNKVTEKGKDVELRCDPISGHTALYWYRQSLGQGLEFLIYFQGNSAPDKSGLPSDRFSAERTGGSVSTLTIQRTQQEDSAVYLCASSYTGTGITSGYTFGSGTRLTVV.

The chain carries TRBV5-1 and TRBJ1-2; no definite D call. The CDR3 runs 15 residues. V was clipped by 0 bases and J by 4 bases, with 13 bases between them. Germline V gene data show CDR1 as SGHRS and CDR2 as YFSETQ. This CDR3 reads CASSLATGPVYGYTF. CDR3 DNA: TGCGCCAGCAGCTTGGCGACCGGGCCGGTCTATGGCTACACCTTC.

CDR3: CASTTGESSYNEQFF. The CDR3 nucleotides read TGTGCCAGCACAACGGGGGAGAGCTCCTACAATGAGCAGTTCTTC. The gene calls are TRBV28 and TRBJ2-1; possible D gene TRBD2, 6 bases. Germline CDR1 and CDR2: MDHEN and SYDVKM. CDR3 length: 15 amino acids. Trimming cost V 7 bases and J 0 bases, with 13 bases left between them.

The chain carries TRBV5-1 and TRBJ1-1; weak D call: TRBD1 (6 bases). The CDR3 runs 16 residues. Germline CDR1 and CDR2: SGHRS and YFSETQ. V was cut by 4 bases and J by 6 bases, with 22 bases left in between. CDR3: CASSRWGGGSGPEAFF. The DNA of the CDR3 is TGCGCCAGCAGCCGTTGGGGTGGGGGCAGCGGCCCTGAAGCTTTCTTT.

This clonotype was observed a few times. This sequence joins TRBV5-1 and TRBJ1-2; the D is unclear. V shed 3 bases and J shed 4 bases, with 10 bases lying between them. CDR1 SGHRS and CDR2 YFSETQ come from the germline V gene. The CDR3 is 13 residues long. The CDR3 DNA follows: TGCGCCAGCAGCTCCTCCCAGATCTATGGCTACACCTTC. This gives the protein CASSSSQIYGYTF.